The 26 T cell receptor beta chains presented below share a single source sample, sequenced in a study of cytomegalovirus exposure and HLA in healthy donors. The primer mix had 60 Vbeta and 13 Jbeta primers. TCRdb keeps only in-frame clones here, not all; method: immunoSEQ multiplex PCR. The repertoire holds hundreds of thousands of clones, with 85% to 90% as singletons. Sequenced sample: PBMCs. The receptors stem from a woman younger than 35 in good health and CMV-seronegative.

The chain links TRBV6-4 to TRBJ2-6; 8 nucleotides agree with TRBD1. The CDR3 is 16 amino acids. Germline V gene lookup returns CDR1 MRHNA and CDR2 SNTAGT. The junction had 4 bases not matched to a gene; V was cut back by 2 bases and J by 4 bases. CDR3 nucleotide sequence: TGTGCCAGCAGTGACGGGACAGGAACCGGGGCCAACGTCCTGACTTTC. Protein product: CASSDGTGTGANVLTF.

This sequence joins TRBV18 and TRBJ2-3, with D maybe TRBD2 (5 bases). This CDR3 spans 14 amino acids. CDR1 and CDR2 from the germline V gene are KGHSH and LQKENI. The ends were cut back, 4 bases at V and 5 bases at J, with 13 bases in the middle. The chain's CDR3 is CASSQEAVRDTQYF. In nucleotides, the CDR3 is TGTGCCAGCTCACAGGAGGCAGTGAGAGATACGCAGTATTTT.

The CDR3, as DNA: TGTGCCAGCAGTTATCTCCAGTCCCTCGAAGCTTTCTTT. This encodes CASSYLQSLEAFF. V and J are TRBV6-5 and TRBJ1-1; D call uncertain. Trimming took 3 bases from V and 8 from J, leaving 13 bases between them. CDR1 is MNHEY, CDR2 SVGAGI, per germline. This CDR3 has 13 amino acids.

The chain is built from TRBV9 and TRBJ2-5; 8 bases are shared with TRBD2. This CDR3 has 15 amino acids. V shed 1 base, J shed 5 bases, and the junction held 7 bases outside the gene matches. The germline V gene encodes CDR1 SGDLS and CDR2 YYNGEE. DNA for the CDR3: TGTGCCAGCAGCGTACTTACGGGGGGGCCGGAGACCCAGTACTTC. Protein sequence: CASSVLTGGPETQYF.

DNA for the CDR3: TGTGCCAGCAGTGAACCACTCAAGTCCTCTGGAAACACCATATATTTT. Protein: CASSEPLKSSGNTIYF. This chain links TRBV25-1 with TRBJ1-3; D not resolved. The V end lost 2 bases, the J end lost 0 bases, and 11 bases lay between the germline ends. The germline gives CDR1 MGHDK, CDR2 SYGVNS. The CDR3 totals 16 residues.

The chain uses TRBV27 and TRBJ2-7; possible D gene TRBD1, 5 bases. The CDR3 runs to 17 residues. Germline lookup yields CDR1 MNHEY and CDR2 SMNVEV (reference sequence). V was shortened by 3 bases and J by 5 bases, with 23 bases between the two germline ends. The CDR3 DNA reads TGTGCCAGCAGTTTCATGGGCAGGGTAGGGTCAGGGAACGAGCAGTACTTC. Its translation: CASSFMGRVGSGNEQYF.

V gene TRBV14 combines with J gene TRBJ2-1; D gene ambiguous. The V end was cut by 1 base, the J end by 5 bases, with 6 bases between. The CDR3 runs 13 residues. Looked up from germline, CDR1 is SGHDN and CDR2 is FVKESK. In nucleotides, the CDR3 is TGTGCCAGCAGCCAAGCAGCGCACAATGAGCAGTTCTTC. It yields the protein CASSQAAHNEQFF. The full variable domain, with the rest looked up from reference TRBV14 and TRBJ2-1, is EAGVTQFPSHSVIEKGQTVTLRCDPISGHDNLYWYRRVMGKEIKFLLHFVKESKQDESGMPNNRFLAERTGGTYSTLKVQPAELEDSGVYFCASSQAAHNEQFFGPGTRLTVL.

The gene calls are TRBV11-2 and TRBJ2-1, with 8 positions matching TRBD2. This CDR3 comprises 17 residues. V was pared by 5 bases and J by 0 bases, with 9 bases of the junction left unmatched. The germline CDR1 and CDR2 sequences are SGHAT and FQNNGV. The CDR3 nucleotides are TGTGCCAGCAGCCCACGCGGCGGGGGGCACTCCTACAATGAGCAGTTCTTC. Encoded protein: CASSPRGGGHSYNEQFF.

The rearrangement joins TRBV5-5 to TRBJ1-6; the match to TRBD1 covers 7 bases. J was trimmed by 6 bases and V by 5 bases; bases with no gene match: 11. The germline CDR1 and CDR2 sequences are SGHKS and YYEKEE (reference sequence). The CDR3 is made up of 16 amino acids. The CDR3 nucleotides are TGTGCCAGCAGGGCACGGGAGACAGGGCTTAATTCACCCCTCCACTTT. Protein product: CASRARETGLNSPLHF.

The chain carries TRBV13 and TRBJ2-7, with TRBD1 matching 8 bases. Germline CDR1 and CDR2: PRHDT and FYEKMQ (reference sequence). This CDR3 contains 14 residues. The J segment lost 3 bases and the V segment lost 5 bases, leaving 6 bases of the junction unmatched. CDR3 DNA: TGTGCCAGCAGCACCCAAGACAGGGGCTACGAGCAGTACTTC. Translating gives CASSTQDRGYEQYF.

J is TRBJ2-1 and V is TRBV6-6; D gene uncertain. CDR3 length: 11 amino acids. Germline V lookup: CDR1 MNHNY, CDR2 SVGAGI (reference sequence). Trimming removed 6 bases from V and 10 bases from J, with 10 bases in between. The CDR3 DNA sequence: TGTGCCAGCAGATCCTACCAAGAGCAGTTCTTC. It codes for CASRSYQEQFF.

The chain has TRBV30 and TRBJ1-1, with 7 nucleotides matching TRBD1. CDR1 is GTSNPN and CDR2 is SVGIG in the germline V gene (reference sequence). The CDR3 is made up of 16 amino acids. The V and J ends lost 3 bases and 4 bases, in that order; junction bases with no gene match: 14. CDR3 in amino acids: CAWRGMGQRGSTEAFF. The CDR3 DNA sequence: TGTGCCTGGAGGGGGATGGGACAGCGAGGGTCCACTGAAGCTTTCTTT.

Comments on this clone: A junction boundary mismatches the germline segment, possibly from a read error. The CDR3 nucleotides read TGTGCTAGCAGCGGCGGGGGGCTAGTTCAGTTCTTC. The encoded protein is CASSGGGLVQFF. The chain combines TRBV7-7 with TRBJ2-1; 8 bases are shared with TRBD2. Per the germline V gene, CDR1 is SSHAT and CDR2 is FNYEAQ (reference sequence). The CDR3 has 12 residues.

This sequence joins TRBV2 and TRBJ1-5, with 9 bases that match TRBD1. The CDR3 has 17 amino acids. In germline, CDR1 is SNHLY, CDR2 FYNNEI. With V trimmed by 5 bases and J by 7 bases, 15 bases remained unmatched. The CDR3 coding sequence is TGTGCCAGCAGTACCACCCTCGGACAGGGGAGAGGACAGCCCCAGCATTTT. Protein: CASSTTLGQGRGQPQHF.

Note on this clone: The identical CDR3 is also encoded by other nucleotide sequences in the sample. This rearrangement joins TRBV11-2 to TRBJ2-3; D gene uncertain. This CDR3 is built from 12 residues. Germline V CDR1 and CDR2: SGHAT, FQNNGV. V was trimmed by 6 bases and J by 5 bases, leaving 9 bases between them. As DNA, the CDR3 is TGTGCCAGCAGTCTTTCCGGAGATACGCAGTATTTT. Translated, it gives CASSLSGDTQYF.

This chain joins TRBV5-1 and TRBJ2-7, with 7 nucleotides matching TRBD2. V lost 4 bases to trimming and J lost 3 bases; unmatched junction nucleotides: 7. This CDR3 spans 14 amino acids. Germline V gene lookup returns CDR1 SGHRS and CDR2 YFSETQ. For the CDR3, the DNA is TGCGCCAGCAGCCCTGCGGGGGACTACTACGAGCAGTACTTC. Translated, it gives CASSPAGDYYEQYF.

This clone has a single count. The chain couples TRBV9 to TRBJ2-2; the D gene is possibly TRBD2 (5 bases). Between the trimmed V and J ends, which lost 1 base and 6 bases, there was a span of 13 bases. Germline V gene lookup returns CDR1 SGDLS and CDR2 YYNGEE. The length of the CDR3 is 15 residues. The CDR3 region has the DNA TGTGCCAGCAGCGTATCGGGATTTAGTGCCGGGGAGCTGTTTTTT. Its translation is CASSVSGFSAGELFF.

This clone has more than one count but fewer than ten. The rearrangement links TRBV29-1 to TRBJ1-1; D is unresolved. From germline, CDR1 is SQVTM and CDR2 ANQGSEA. This CDR3 is built from 13 residues. The V and J ends lost 1 base and 0 bases respectively, with 6 bases between them. CDR3 DNA sequence: TGCAGCGTTGAAGTACAGATGAACACTGAAGCTTTCTTT. This encodes CSVEVQMNTEAFF. Full variable domain (rest looked up from reference TRBV29-1 and TRBJ1-1): SAVISQKPSRDICQRGTSLTIQCQVDSQVTMMFWYRQQPGQSLTLIATANQGSEATYESGFVIDKFPISRPNLTFSTLTVSNMSPEDSSIYLCSVEVQMNTEAFFGQGTRLTVV.

The chain recombines TRBV6-1 with TRBJ1-3; no clear D. The ends were cut back, 7 bases at V and 0 bases at J, with 10 bases in the middle. The CDR3 is made up of 14 amino acids. Germline V gene data show CDR1 as MNHNS and CDR2 as SASEGT. CDR3 coding DNA: TGTGCCAGCATCGTCGACTACTCTGGAAACACCATATATTTT. Protein product: CASIVDYSGNTIYF.

CDR3 sequence: CASSLVATSGGIFNEQFF. The CDR3, as DNA: TGTGCCAGCAGCTTAGTCGCGACTAGCGGGGGGATATTCAATGAGCAGTTCTTC. V gene TRBV11-2 combines with J gene TRBJ2-1; TRBD2 agrees at 13 bases. The V gene end was trimmed by 1 base and the J gene end by 6 bases; junction bases not matched to a gene: 9. CDR3 size: 18 residues. Germline V gives CDR1 SGHAT, CDR2 FQNNGV. Full variable domain (outside the CDR3, taken from reference TRBV11-2 and TRBJ2-1): EAGVAQSPRYKIIEKRQSVAFWCNPISGHATLYWYQQILGQGPKLLIQFQNNGVVDDSQLPKDRFSAERLKGVDSTLKIQPAKLEDSAVYLCASSLVATSGGIFNEQFFGPGTRLTVL.

The chain is built from TRBV9 and TRBJ2-3, with TRBD2 matching 11 bases. This CDR3 contains 17 residues. V was pared by 4 bases and J by 2 bases, with 9 bases of the junction left unmatched. CDR1 and CDR2 (germline): SGDLS, YYNGEE. The CDR3: CASSPTLLAGVTDTQYF. The CDR3 nucleotides read TGTGCCAGCAGCCCGACTCTACTAGCGGGGGTCACAGATACGCAGTATTTT.

This chain uses TRBV4-1 with TRBJ1-1; no reliable D call. CDR1 is MGHRA, CDR2 YSYEKL, per germline. CDR3 size: 12 residues. The ends were cut back, 2 bases at V and 5 bases at J, with 6 bases in the middle. CDR3 residues: CASSQRRTEAFF. The CDR3, as DNA: TGCGCCAGCAGCCAAAGGCGGACTGAAGCTTTCTTT.

V and J are TRBV19 and TRBJ2-3; the match to TRBD2 covers 8 bases. CDR3 size: 16 residues. J lost 6 bases, V lost 2 bases, and 10 bases had no gene match. Germline lookup yields CDR1 LNHDA and CDR2 SQIVND (reference sequence). This CDR3 is CASSIHELAEGDTQYF. DNA for the CDR3: TGTGCCAGTAGTATACACGAACTAGCGGAGGGGGATACGCAGTATTTT.

This sequence joins TRBV7-2 and TRBJ1-1; D is possibly TRBD1 (6 bases). CDR1 is SGHTA and CDR2 is FQGNSA in the germline V gene. The CDR3 covers 15 residues. V was trimmed by 2 bases and J by 7 bases, leaving 17 bases between them. Here the CDR3 DNA reads TGTGCCAGCAGCTTACCCTCCCGGGGGGCACGTGAAGCTTTCTTT. Translated: CASSLPSRGAREAFF.

J is TRBJ1-2 and V is TRBV4-1, with D hard to call. V lost 4 bases and J lost 6, with 21 bases in between. The CDR3 consists of 16 residues. In germline, CDR1 is MGHRA, CDR2 YSYEKL. CDR3 protein: CASSRIGSGSKDGYTF. In nucleotides, the CDR3 is TGCGCCAGCAGCCGGATTGGGTCGGGTTCGAAGGATGGCTACACCTTC.

This chain connects TRBV21-1 to TRBJ1-6; the DNA was not compared with TRBD1, the D call given in the table. TRBV21-1 is termed a pseudogene. The CDR3 is made up of 18 amino acids. CDR3 sequence reads: CASSSGTENPGLGSPLHF. CDR3 sequence (DNA): TGTGCCAGCAGTTCCGGGACAGAGAACCCGGGTCTGGGTTCACCCCTCCACTTT.